The 23 T cell receptor beta chains presented below share a single source sample, sequenced in a study of CD8 T cells in ankylosing spondylitis. These TCRs are of unknown antigen specificity. TCRdb used MiXCR to reprocess the 5' RACE reads, holding one entry per CDR3 protein. The sample holds 130,000 or so distinct CDR3 sequences, roughly 17% seen once. The study, taken as a whole, reports: The study identified a TCR beta motif of about eight highly homologous variants that appeared characteristic of ankylosing spondylitis blood.

Material: blood, either unsorted or a sorted T cell fraction (not recorded which). These receptors originate from a male donor with ankylosing spondylitis.

This clonotype came up a few times. The V call is TRBV28, the J call TRBJ2-3; no definite D call. This CDR3 is built from 14 residues. Germline V gene sequence: CDR1 MDHEN, CDR2 SYDVKM. The ends were cut back, 3 bases at V and 0 bases at J, with 7 bases in the middle. Here the CDR3 reads CASSLILSTDTQYF. CDR3 in DNA: TGTGCCAGCAGTTTGATCCTGAGCACAGATACGCAGTATTTT.

This rearrangement joins TRBV20-1 to TRBJ2-1; unclear D gene. V lost 5 bases and J lost 4, with 6 bases in between. CDR1 and CDR2 (germline): DFQATT, SNEGSKA (reference sequence). The CDR3 is made up of 11 amino acids. This CDR3 is CSAGPYNEQFF. DNA of the CDR3: TGCAGTGCTGGGCCTTACAATGAGCAGTTCTTC.

The table lists this clonotype with a few counts. The gene calls are TRBV5-1 and TRBJ2-7; TRBD2 is a possible D gene (6 bases). Germline CDR1 and CDR2: SGHRS and YFSETQ. CDR3 length: 12 amino acids. Trimming pared 7 bases from V and 3 bases from J, leaving 11 bases between. The CDR3 loop is CASEGGNYEQYF. The CDR3 DNA is TGCGCCAGCGAGGGCGGGAACTACGAGCAGTACTTC.

This clonotype was seen ten or more times. V gene TRBV29-1 combines with J gene TRBJ2-7, with TRBD2 identical over 11 bases. The CDR3 has 13 residues. CDR1 and CDR2 from the germline V gene are SQVTM and ANQGSEA. With 6 bases clipped from V and 2 bases from J, the junction kept 3 bases outside the gene matches. CDR3 sequence: CSVVAGGPYEQYF. The CDR3 region has the DNA TGCAGCGTAGTAGCGGGAGGGCCCTACGAGCAGTACTTC.

V gene TRBV5-1 combines with J gene TRBJ2-7; the match to TRBD2 covers 7 bases. In germline, CDR1 is SGHRS, CDR2 YFSETQ. V dropped 2 bases and J dropped 6; count of bases not matched to a gene: 8. The CDR3 contains 14 residues. The CDR3 DNA sequence: TGCGCCAGCAGCTTATGGCGGGAGACACTCGAGCAGTACTTC. Translation: CASSLWRETLEQYF. The variable domain in full, with the rest retrieved from reference TRBV5-1 and TRBJ2-7, is KAGVTQTPRYLIKTRGQQVTLSCSPISGHRSVSWYQQTPGQGLQFLFEYFSETQRNKGNFPGRFSGRQFSNSRSEMNVSTLELGDSALYLCASSLWRETLEQYFGPGTRLTVT.

V usage is TRBV29-1 and J usage is TRBJ1-6, with TRBD1 matching over 7 bases. J was trimmed by 5 bases and V by 7 bases; bases with no gene match: 8. The CDR3 is made up of 14 amino acids. Germline values: CDR1 SQVTM, CDR2 ANQGSEA. The CDR3 nucleotides are TGCAGCGCGCGACAGGGTTTCAATAATTCACCCCTCCACTTT. Protein sequence: CSARQGFNNSPLHF.

The chain couples TRBV20-1 to TRBJ2-4, with a possible D match to TRBD1 (6 bases). Germline V gene data show CDR1 as DFQATT and CDR2 as SNEGSKA (reference sequence). The CDR3 runs to 11 residues. The V and J ends lost 7 bases and 5 bases respectively, with 9 bases between them. CDR3 in DNA: TGCAGTGGGGGGCCCGAAAACATTCAGTACTTC. Translated, it gives CSGGPENIQYF.

The chain is built from TRBV7-9 and TRBJ2-1, with D unresolved. Trimming removed 7 bases from V and 5 bases from J, with 12 bases in between. This CDR3 comprises 13 residues. The germline V gene encodes CDR1 SEHNR and CDR2 FQNEAQ (reference sequence). The CDR3 loop is CASKLTRNNEQFF. DNA for the CDR3: TGTGCCAGCAAACTCACCCGGAACAATGAGCAGTTCTTC.

The chain carries TRBV6-2 or TRBV6-3 and TRBJ2-7; weak D call: TRBD1 (6 bases). The V gene lost 5 bases and the J gene lost 3 bases, with 23 bases spanning the gap. The CDR3 has 17 residues. Per the germline V gene, CDR1 is MNHEY and CDR2 is SVGEGT. The CDR3 region has the DNA TGTGCCAGCAGTCAACAGGGCGATCGCACTATAGACTACGAGCAGTACTTC. This sequence encodes CASSQQGDRTIDYEQYF.

This clonotype was seen a few times. The chain couples TRBV6-1 to TRBJ2-7; possibly TRBD1 or TRBD2 for D (7 bases each). The CDR3 is 16 amino acids. CDR1 and CDR2 from the germline V gene are MNHNS and SASEGT. Trimming took off 5 bases at V and 0 bases at J, with 17 bases between the two ends. CDR3 region: CASSTQGEGLSYEQYF. CDR3 bases: TGTGCCAGCAGTACCCAGGGGGAGGGCCTCTCCTACGAGCAGTACTTC.

A few counts support this clonotype. This rearrangement joins TRBV10-2 to TRBJ2-7, with TRBD2 identical over 7 bases. Germline trimming cut 3 bases from V and 1 base from J; bases unmatched to any gene: 6. CDR3 size: 15 residues. The germline V gene encodes CDR1 WSHSY and CDR2 SAAADI. The DNA of the CDR3 is TGCGCCAGCAGTGAAAGGGACTACTCTTCCTACGAGCAGTACTTC. It encodes CASSERDYSSYEQYF.

V is TRBV9 and J is TRBJ2-7; 9 nucleotides match TRBD1. Losses at the gene ends were 3 bases for V and 6 bases for J; bases not matched to a gene: 10. CDR3 length: 15 residues. The germline gives CDR1 SGDLS, CDR2 YYNGEE. The CDR3 reads CASSATGGNSAEQYF. As DNA, the CDR3 is TGTGCCAGCAGCGCAACAGGGGGCAATTCGGCCGAGCAGTACTTC.

The chain has TRBV7-9 and TRBJ2-7; a weak D match, TRBD2 (6 bases). Trimming removed 5 bases at V and 0 bases at J, with 14 bases between. Germline values: CDR1 SEHNR, CDR2 FQNEAQ (reference sequence). The CDR3 is 15 amino acids. The CDR3 bases are TGTGCCAGCAGCACGGCGTCGGACTACTCCTACGAGCAGTACTTC. It is translated as CASSTASDYSYEQYF.

This clonotype was seen ten or more times. This chain links TRBV20-1 with TRBJ1-5; weak D call: TRBD1 (5 bases). V was trimmed by 1 base and J by 0 bases, leaving 13 bases between them. Per the germline V gene, CDR1 is DFQATT and CDR2 is SNEGSKA (reference sequence). The CDR3 totals 16 residues. CDR3 in amino acids: CSARVWDGYSNQPQHF. The CDR3 DNA reads as TGCAGTGCTAGAGTGTGGGACGGCTATAGCAATCAGCCCCAGCATTTT.

This clonotype was recorded a few times. J is TRBJ2-7 and V is TRBV28; D gene unclear. V was pared by 2 bases and J by 0 bases, with 11 bases between. This CDR3 has 15 amino acids. Germline CDR1 reads MDHEN; CDR2 reads SYDVKM. As DNA, the CDR3 is TGTGCCAGCAGTTTAAAGCGCCTAAGCTCCTACGAGCAGTACTTC. Translated, it gives CASSLKRLSSYEQYF.

The sample holds a few counts of this clonotype. The chain combines TRBV3-1 with TRBJ1-1, with a tentative D call TRBD1 (5 bases). The CDR3 totals 13 residues. Germline CDR1 reads LGHDT; CDR2 reads YNNKEL (reference sequence). V gave up 5 bases and J gave up 5 bases, with 12 bases separating them. The CDR3 spells CASSATGRTEAFF. DNA for the CDR3: TGTGCCAGCAGCGCCACGGGGCGGACTGAAGCTTTCTTT.

The gene calls are TRBV6-2 or TRBV6-3 and TRBJ2-1; no reliable D call. Germline V CDR1 and CDR2: MNHEY, SVGEGT. V was clipped by 3 bases and J by 10 bases, with 10 bases between them. This CDR3 is 12 amino acids long. CDR3 sequence: CASSYGVVEQFF. CDR3 DNA: TGTGCCAGCAGTTATGGGGTCGTCGAGCAGTTCTTC.

This clonotype was seen many times. V and J are TRBV7-2 and TRBJ2-7; 12 bases line up with TRBD2. Unmatched junction bases numbered 11, after V lost 0 bases and J lost 5 bases. Germline loops: CDR1 SGHTA, CDR2 FQGNSA. CDR3 length equals 18 residues. Here the CDR3 reads CASSLANLAGGLWDEQYF. In nucleotides, the CDR3 is TGTGCCAGCAGCTTAGCAAATCTAGCGGGAGGGCTTTGGGACGAGCAGTACTTC.

The chain carries TRBV28 and TRBJ2-7, with D perhaps assigned TRBD1 or TRBD2 (5 bases each). CDR3 size: 13 residues. Germline V CDR1 and CDR2: MDHEN, SYDVKM. V dropped 4 bases and J dropped 5 bases, with 12 bases sitting between them. The CDR3 nucleotides read TGTGCCAGCAGTTCAGGGAGTTTCCACGAGCAGTACTTC. Translated, it gives CASSSGSFHEQYF.

The chain combines TRBV20-1 with TRBJ2-7; 9 bases agree with TRBD1. V lost 6 bases and J lost 4; bases outside the gene matches: 4. The CDR3 has 12 residues. CDR1 and CDR2 (germline): DFQATT, SNEGSKA (reference sequence). The DNA of the CDR3 is TGCAGTGCCAGACAGGGGGAATACGAGCAGTACTTC. This gives the protein CSARQGEYEQYF.

There are a few counts of this clonotype. The chain carries TRBV15 and TRBJ2-1; possibly TRBD2 for D (5 bases). Germline V lookup: CDR1 LNHNV, CDR2 YYDKDF (reference sequence). CDR3 length: 11 residues. The ends were cut back, 8 bases at V and 5 bases at J, with 7 bases in the middle. The CDR3 loop reads CATERDNEQFF. The CDR3 nucleotides read TGTGCCACCGAGAGGGACAATGAGCAGTTCTTC.

The table lists this clonotype with many counts. The CDR3 protein is CSVGRPGQGSYNYEQYF. The CDR3 DNA is TGCAGCGTTGGGCGCCCGGGACAGGGCTCTTATAACTACGAGCAGTACTTC. V is TRBV29-1 and J is TRBJ2-7, with 9 nucleotides matching TRBD1. This CDR3 has 17 amino acids. V lost 4 bases and J lost 3; bases outside the gene matches: 16. Germline values: CDR1 SQVTM, CDR2 ANQGSEA.

The sample holds a few counts of this clonotype. The rearrangement uses TRBV7-9 and TRBJ2-1, with 9 nucleotides matching TRBD2. From germline, CDR1 is SEHNR and CDR2 FQNEAQ (reference sequence). Losses at the gene ends were 5 bases for V and 0 bases for J; bases not matched to a gene: 5. The CDR3 has 16 residues. CDR3 sequence reads: CASSPPAGGSYNEQFF. The CDR3 bases are TGTGCCAGCAGCCCCCCAGCGGGAGGCTCCTACAATGAGCAGTTCTTC.